One sample yielded the 24 T cell receptor delta chains listed below, sequenced in a study of gamma-delta chains in newborns, infants, children. TCRdb used CATT to re-call clones from the reads. The repertoire includes approximately 6,000 delta-chain clones, roughly 0.41% of them detected once, and around 13% sits in the top ten. Source material: blood. The receptors shown here come from a child who was a newborn, infant or young child, either healthy, febrile or measles-vaccinated (not recorded which).

This clone has just a few counts. This could be a read error, since a much larger clone is one nucleotide away. The genes are TRDV2 and TRDJ3; 11 bases match TRDD3. The CDR3 sequence is 18 residues long. Germline V gives CDR1 GEAIGNYY, CDR2 EKD. The CDR3 bases are TGTGCCCGTGACACTGGGGGATATTGGACCTGGGACACCCGGCAGATGTTTTTC. The encoded protein is CARDTGGYWTWDTRQMFF.

The chain recombines TRDV2 with TRDJ3, with D uncertain. This CDR3 has 18 amino acids. V lost 9 bases and J 0 bases, leaving 20 bases between the germline ends. Per the germline V gene, CDR1 is GEAIGNYY and CDR2 is EKD. CDR3 sequence: CARTRLVPSSWDTRQMFF. The CDR3, as DNA: TGTGCCCGTACCCGGCTGGTGCCCAGCTCCTGGGACACCCGACAGATGTTTTTC.

This clone was counted a few times. The translation of this DNA and the TCRdb protein of a much larger clone differ at residue 5, probably owing to a read error; the protein shown here is translated from the DNA. The rearrangement links TRDV1 to TRDJ2; 7 bases are shared with TRDD3. V shed 4 bases and J 0 bases; nucleotides not matched to a gene: 11. Germline lookup yields CDR1 TSWWSYY and CDR2 QGS. The CDR3 runs to 18 residues. The CDR3 DNA sequence: TGTGCTCTTGGGGGACTTGCTGGGGGGTCTCCTTTGACAGCACAACTCTTCTTT. Residues: CALGGLAGGSPLTAQLFF.

Turning to this clone: Compared with germline, one end of the junction differs, possibly owing to a read error. Different DNA sequences within this sample yield the same CDR3. The V call is TRDV2, the J call TRDJ3, with 9 bases that match TRDD3. Looked up from germline, CDR1 is GEAIGNYY and CDR2 is EKD. This CDR3 has 21 residues. CDR3 coding DNA: TGTGCCTGTGAGACTCCTACTGGGGGACTTCCAAGCTCCTGGGACACCCGACAGATGTTCTTC. Protein sequence: CACETPTGGLPSSWDTRQMFF.

Comment on this clone: A far larger clone is only one base removed, so a read error is likely. The sample has other DNA sequences that encode this CDR3 too. This sequence joins TRDV2 and TRDJ3; 12 positions agree with TRDD3. There are 20 residues in the CDR3. In germline, CDR1 is GEAIGNYY, CDR2 EKD. The CDR3 spells CACDNVLGDTSSWDTRQMFF. The CDR3 DNA sequence: TGTGCCTGCGACAACGTACTGGGGGATACCAGCTCCTGGGACACCCGACAGATGTTTTTC.

On this clone: This DNA's translation differs at residue 4 from TCRdb's protein, which comes from a much larger clone; a read error is likely, and the protein shown is translated from the DNA. V and J are TRDV2 and TRDJ1, with 7 bases aligning to TRDD3. After removal of 5 bases from V and 1 base from J, the junction contained 6 bases not matched to a gene. Germline CDR1 reads GEAIGNYY; CDR2 reads EKD. This CDR3 is built from 14 residues. The CDR3 nucleotides read TGTGCCTGTGGCCCTGGGGGTCTCACCGATAAACTCATCTTT. The encoded protein is CACGPGGLTDKLIF.

On this clone itself: The protein given by TCRdb reflects a much larger clone and differs at residue 9 from this DNA's translation, likely from a read error; the protein shown is the DNA's translation. This rearrangement joins TRDV2 to TRDJ3; 9 nucleotides align to TRDD3. The CDR3 is 18 amino acids. Germline-derived CDR1 and CDR2 are GEAIGNYY and EKD. With 1 base clipped from V and 2 bases from J, the junction kept 5 bases outside the gene matches. The CDR3 region has the DNA TGTGCCTGTGACACTGGGGGATATTTGACCTGGGACACCCGACAGATGTTTTTC. Translating it yields CACDTGGYLTWDTRQMFF.

This clone was detected a few times. A far bigger clonotype differs at one base, so this is likely a read error. The same CDR3 is also encoded by other DNA sequences in this sample. The V gene is TRDV2, the J gene TRDJ2, with 10 bases aligning to TRDD3. Germline CDR1 GEAIGNYY, CDR2 EKD. Losses at the gene ends were 0 bases for V and 5 bases for J; bases not matched to a gene: 2. CDR3 length: 15 amino acids. The DNA for the CDR3 is TGTGCCTGTGACACCGTGGGGGATACTACAGCACAACTCTTCTTT. Translation: CACDTVGDTTAQLFF.

In its sample, this clone was seen a few times. With a much larger clone just one base away, this may be a read error. Within the sample, other DNA sequences also encode this same CDR3. The rearrangement joins TRDV2 to TRDJ1; 8 bases match TRDD3. CDR3 length: 17 amino acids. Per the germline V gene, CDR1 is GEAIGNYY and CDR2 is EKD. V dropped 7 bases and J dropped 0; count of bases not matched to a gene: 15. CDR3 DNA sequence: TGTGCCTGCGACGCCGTATGGGGGATGCCGTACACCGATAAACTCATCTTT. It is translated as CACDAVWGMPYTDKLIF.

Of note for this clone: It may be a read error: a sequence one base away is much more abundant. The chain carries TRDV2 and TRDJ3; 11 bases are a match to TRDD3. The CDR3 totals 20 residues. Germline CDR1 and CDR2: GEAIGNYY and EKD. The J segment lost 0 bases and the V segment lost 3 bases, leaving 9 bases of the junction unmatched. For the CDR3, the DNA is TGTGCCTGTGACCCCTGGGGGATACAACGGGGCTCCTGGGACACCCGACAGATGTTTTTC. Translated: CACDPWGIQRGSWDTRQMFF.

A few counts support this clone. TCRdb pairs this DNA with a much larger clone's protein that differs at residue 3, likely a read error; the protein shown was translated from the DNA. J is TRDJ1 and V is TRDV2, with 10 positions matching TRDD3. Per the germline V gene, CDR1 is GEAIGNYY and CDR2 is EKD. The CDR3 is 17 amino acids. The DNA for the CDR3 is TGTGCCCGTGACACCGTAGGAACTGGGGGATACACCGATAAACTCATCTTT. Translation: CARDTVGTGGYTDKLIF.

A note on this clone: The TCRdb protein, from a much larger clone, departs from this DNA's translation at residue 14, likely by read error; the protein shown derives from the DNA. The chain uses TRDV2 and TRDJ2; no clear D gene. The CDR3 runs to 16 residues. Germline CDR1 reads GEAIGNYY; CDR2 reads EKD. In nucleotides, the CDR3 is TGTGCCTGTGACTCTATCGGGACCCCTTTGACAGCACAAATCTTCTTT. Amino acids: CACDSIGTPLTAQIFF.

This clone has more than one count but fewer than ten. This DNA translates differently at residue 3 from the TCRdb protein, which is that of a much larger clone; a read error is likely, and the protein shown is the DNA's own translation. This rearrangement joins TRDV2 to TRDJ1, with TRDD3 identical over 8 bases. Germline CDR1 GEAIGNYY, CDR2 EKD. The CDR3 runs 13 residues. CDR3 in amino acids: CARDPLLGGRLIF. The CDR3 DNA sequence: TGTGCCCGTGACCCCTTACTGGGGGGTAGACTCATCTTT.

Concerning this clone: A read error is possible here, since a much larger clone lies one base away. The chain combines TRDV1 with TRDJ2, with TRDD3 identical over 9 bases. V lost 0 bases and J lost 0; bases outside the gene matches: 17. Germline CDR1 is TSWWSYY and CDR2 is QGS. The CDR3 has 22 amino acids. The chain's CDR3 is CALGELGLGTGGIRALTAQLFF. CDR3 nucleotides: TGTGCTCTTGGGGAACTAGGGCTCGGAACTGGGGGAATAAGGGCTTTGACAGCACAACTCTTCTTT.

With regard to this clone: This likely reflects a read error, since a far larger clone is one base away. The sample carries other DNA sequences with the same CDR3. The gene calls are TRDV2 and TRDJ3; TRDD3 matches 9 bases. Germline V lookup: CDR1 GEAIGNYY, CDR2 EKD. V shed 3 bases and J 3 bases; nucleotides not matched to a gene: 11. The CDR3 loop spans 19 amino acids. For the CDR3, the DNA is TGTGCCTGTGACGAAGTACTGGGGGACACCTGCTGGGACACCCGACAGATGTTTTTC. Translation: CACDEVLGDTCWDTRQMFF.

As regards this clone: A far bigger clonotype differs at one base, so this is likely a read error. The gene calls are TRDV2 and TRDJ3; 13 nucleotides match TRDD3. The CDR3 is made up of 22 amino acids. Losses at the gene ends were 5 bases for V and 0 bases for J; bases not matched to a gene: 15. Germline-derived CDR1 and CDR2 are GEAIGNYY and EKD. CDR3 loop: CACGSLYWGIRGSSWDTRQMFF. The CDR3 DNA reads as TGTGCCTGTGGCTCTCTGTACTGGGGGATACGCGGGAGCTCCTGGGACACCCGACAGATGTTTTTC.

As regards this clone: The likely explanation is a read error, given a far larger clone one base away. The sample has other DNA sequences that encode this CDR3 too. The V gene is TRDV2, the J gene TRDJ3; 9 nucleotides align to TRDD3. With V trimmed by 7 bases and J by 0 bases, 6 bases remained unmatched. There are 17 residues in the CDR3. Germline V gene lookup returns CDR1 GEAIGNYY and CDR2 EKD. CDR3 DNA sequence: TGTGCCTGCGAGTACTGGGGGAGCTCCTGGGACACCCGACAGATGTTTTTC. Translated: CACEYWGSSWDTRQMFF.

To note about this clone: This DNA's translation and the protein TCRdb lists, from a much larger clone, do not match at residue 12, likely due to a read error; the protein shown is translated from the DNA. The chain recombines TRDV2 with TRDJ3; 7 bases are shared with TRDD3. Germline values: CDR1 GEAIGNYY, CDR2 EKD. The CDR3 covers 18 residues. CDR3 in DNA: TGTGCCTGTGACACCGGGGGATGGAGCTCCTGGGGCACCCGACAGATGTTTTTC. Protein: CACDTGGWSSWGTRQMFF.

Only a few counts were recorded for this clone. The protein in TCRdb stems from a much larger clone and differs at residue 9 from this DNA's translation, likely a read error; here the protein is translated from the DNA. The DNA of the CDR3 is TGCGCCTGTGACATACTGGGGGATCCTGGTTTGACAGCACAACTCTTCTTT. It encodes CACDILGDPGLTAQLFF. V is TRDV2 and J is TRDJ2; TRDD3 matches 10 bases. CDR1 is GEAIGNYY, CDR2 EKD, per germline. The CDR3 covers 17 residues.

Concerning this clone: This likely reflects a read error, since a far larger clone is one base away. The chain uses TRDV2 and TRDJ3, with 12 bases identical to TRDD3. Germline assignment: CDR1 GEAIGNYY and CDR2 EKD. The CDR3 has 20 residues. CDR3 amino acids: CACDTADTGGYSRDTRQMFF. DNA of the CDR3: TGTGCCTGTGACACCGCTGATACTGGGGGATACTCCCGGGACACCCGACAGATGTTTTTC.

This clone has just a few counts. A far larger clone differs by one base, so this is likely a read error. The rearrangement joins TRDV2 to TRDJ3; maybe TRDD3 (5 bases). This CDR3 region has 19 residues. V was trimmed by 0 bases and J by 0 bases, leaving 14 bases between them. Germline V gene data show CDR1 as GEAIGNYY and CDR2 as EKD. The CDR3 DNA follows: TGTGCCTGTGACACCGCGGGATCCATCATCTCCTGGGACACCCGACAGATGTTTTTC. Its translation is CACDTAGSIISWDTRQMFF.

This clone was counted between two and nine times. It may be a read error: a sequence one base away is much more abundant. Other DNA variants within this sample encode the same CDR3. The chain links TRDV2 to TRDJ3, with 11 bases matching TRDD3. Germline CDR1 and CDR2: GEAIGNYY and EKD. CDR3 length equals 19 residues. CDR3 sequence (DNA): TGTGCCTGTGACATACTGGGGGATAACCTCTCCTGGGACACCCGACAGATGTTCTTC. It translates to CACDILGDNLSWDTRQMFF.

This clone was detected only a few times. A read error likely explains why the TCRdb protein, taken from a much larger clone, differs from this DNA's translation at residue 13; the protein shown is translated from the DNA. This chain links TRDV2 with TRDJ3; 9 positions agree with TRDD3. There are 18 residues in the CDR3. Germline V gene sequence: CDR1 GEAIGNYY, CDR2 EKD. CDR3: CACDTGGYRSWDARQMFF. The CDR3 nucleotides read TGTGCCTGTGACACCGGGGGATACCGCTCCTGGGACGCCCGACAGATGTTTTTC.

This clone was seen a handful of times. Given a far larger clone just one base away, this is likely a sequencing read error. Other DNA sequences within the sample encode an identical CDR3. This rearrangement joins TRDV2 to TRDJ1, with TRDD3 matching over 10 bases. Germline V CDR1 and CDR2: GEAIGNYY, EKD. This CDR3 region has 14 residues. CDR3 in amino acids: CACDTGGYTDKLIF. The DNA of the CDR3 is TGTGCCTGTGACACTGGGGGATACACCGATAAACTCATTTTT.